These T cell receptor beta chains were read from a single sample in a study of cytomegalovirus exposure and HLA in healthy donors. This table comes from immunoSEQ multiplex PCR, and its TCRdb copy is limited to in-frame clones, with some not included. The table lists about 220,000 clones, around 90% of them singletons. The source material was PBMCs. The receptors stem from a woman in her late teens or twenties in good health and CMV-seronegative. Both conserved end residues are part of each CDR3. D genes are given only for firm matches. Expanded clones get a size class; other rows say once, few or many, or leave the size out.

j_call cdr3_length d_call clone_size v_call cdr3_nt cdr3_aa
TRBJ2-1 12 - - TRBV13 TGTGCCAGCAGCTCCTTGTATAGTGAGCAGTTCTTC CASSSLYSEQFF
TRBJ2-3 15 - - TRBV7-9 TGTGCCAGCAGCTTAGTTTCGGGGAGCACAGATACGCAGTATTTT CASSLVSGSTDTQYF
TRBJ1-4 15 - - TRBV5-1 TGCGCCAGCAGCTTGTCTGGACAGTTAAGGGAAAAACTGTTTTTT CASSLSGQLREKLFF
TRBJ2-7 12 - few TRBV15 TGTGCCACCAGCAGAGATCAGTACGAGCAGTACTTC CATSRDQYEQYF
TRBJ2-5 16 TRBD1 once TRBV2 TGTGCCAGCAGCTCCGGGACAGGGGTCTACCTAGAGACCCAGTACTTC CASSSGTGVYLETQYF
TRBJ2-7 11 - - TRBV20-1 TGCAGTGCCAGAAGTCAGGGGCGGCAGTACTTC CSARSQGRQYF
TRBJ2-7 17 - - TRBV18 TGTGCCAGCTCACCACTTTTAGCGGGACAGTTATACTACGAGCAGTACTTC CASSPLLAGQLYYEQYF
TRBJ2-2 14 - - TRBV10-1 TGCGCCAGCAGTGAGTTTACTAGCTCCGGGGAGCTGTTTTTT CASSEFTSSGELFF
TRBJ2-7 11 - - TRBV20-1 TGCAGTGCTGGTCGACTAGACAAGCAGTACTTC CSAGRLDKQYF
TRBJ2-1 15 TRBD2 - TRBV6-5 TGTGCCAGCAGTTACTCTAGCGGGAGGATCGATGAGCAGTTCTTC CASSYSSGRIDEQFF
TRBJ2-7 14 - once TRBV19 TGTGCCAGTAGTCACAGGGAAGAGACCTACGAGCAGTACTTC CASSHREETYEQYF
TRBJ2-1 11 TRBD2 - TRBV20-1 TGCAGTGCCGGGAGGGAGGTTGAGCAGTTCTTC CSAGREVEQFF
TRBJ2-3 18 - - TRBV4-3 TGCGCCAGCAGCCAAGAACCCGGCCCTCAAGAGGTCACAGATACGCAGTATTTT CASSQEPGPQEVTDTQYF
TRBJ2-1 20 TRBD2 - TRBV9 TGTGCCAGCACCACCGGGGGGGGACTAGCGGGCCAAGGGGCCTACAATGAGCAGTTCTTC CASTTGGGLAGQGAYNEQFF
TRBJ2-1 11 - once TRBV6-5 TGTGCCAGCAGAAGGGGCGATGAGCAGTTCTTC CASRRGDEQFF
TRBJ2-7 14 TRBD2 - TRBV5-4 TGTGCCAGCAGCTTTGGTAGCGGGCACTACGAGCAGTACTTC CASSFGSGHYEQYF
TRBJ1-1 12 - - TRBV30 TGTGCCTGGAGTGGGAGTTGGACTGAAGCTTTCTTT CAWSGSWTEAFF
TRBJ2-4 17 - - TRBV28 TGTGCCAGCAGTTGGGCGGAAAACAGGGATCCCAAAAACATTCAGTACTTC CASSWAENRDPKNIQYF
TRBJ2-7 14 TRBD1 - TRBV5-4 TGTGCCAGCAGCTCAAAACAGGGGGGAACCGAGCAGTACTTC CASSSKQGGTEQYF
TRBJ1-2 15 TRBD1 - TRBV5-1 TGCGCCAGCAGCCCTGGGGTAGCAGGGGGCCGGGGCTACACCTTC CASSPGVAGGRGYTF
TRBJ1-2 13 TRBD1 - TRBV28 TGTGCCAGCAGTTCGGGACAGGGCCTTGGCTACACCTTC CASSSGQGLGYTF
TRBJ2-7 13 TRBD1 once TRBV5-4 TGTGCCAGCAGCCTAGACAGGGAAGGCGAGCAGTACTTC CASSLDREGEQYF
TRBJ1-5 14 TRBD1 - TRBV27 TGTGCCAGCAGCCAAGACAGGGTGGGGCAGCCCCAGCATTTT CASSQDRVGQPQHF
TRBJ2-3 11 - - TRBV11-2 TGTGCCAGCAGCTCCTTAAATACGCAGTATTTT CASSSLNTQYF
TRBJ2-3 14 - - TRBV5-1 TGCGCCAGCAGCTTGGACAGGGGCACAGATACGCAGTATTTT CASSLDRGTDTQYF
TRBJ2-7 13 - - TRBV5-5 TGTGCCAGCAGCCCTGGACAGTCCTACGAGCAGTACTTC CASSPGQSYEQYF
TRBJ2-7 14 TRBD1 - TRBV28 TGTGCCAGCAGTCCGACCATGGGGACAGACGAGCAGTACTTC CASSPTMGTDEQYF
TRBJ1-1 14 - - TRBV19 TGTGCCAGTAGTACCTTCGTCCCCCCTGAGAAAGCTTTCTTT CASSTFVPPEKAFF
TRBJ2-2 13 TRBD2 - TRBV29-1 TGCAGCGTTACTAGCGGGTTTACCGGGGAGCTGTTTTTT CSVTSGFTGELFF
TRBJ2-1 16 TRBD2 - TRBV7-9 TGTGCCAGCAGCCCAAGGACTAGCGGGAGAACAGGGGAGCAGTTCTTC CASSPRTSGRTGEQFF
TRBJ2-5 17 TRBD1 - TRBV9 TGTGCCAGCAGCGTCACAGGGGATATGGACTCCCAAGAGACCCAGTACTTC CASSVTGDMDSQETQYF